Below are 12 T cell receptor beta chains sequenced from a single sample in a study of blood T cell repertoires in COVID-19 (dated by TCRdb to the early 2020s). The library was made by the immunoSEQ multiplex PCR assay. Sourced from immuneACCESS, this table was stored by TCRdb with only in-frame sequences that have V and J called. A share of the clones is absent; for the studies checked, an unresolved V gene accounts for under half, and the remainder has no known explanation. Counted in this sample were 60,000 to 85,000 clones; 85% of them appeared once. Approximately 10% of the sample is taken by the ten largest. The sequenced sample was peripheral blood. These receptors all come from a man in his fifties or sixties with COVID-19, enrolled during active disease.

The CDR3 DNA is TGTGCCAGCAGCCAGGAGGTTCGAGGAGGTTTCTTT. This sequence encodes CASSQEVRGGFF. The chain links TRBV6-2 or TRBV6-3 to TRBJ1-1, with D uncertain. Deletions cut 6 bases from V and 13 bases from J, with 18 bases between. Germline loops: CDR1 MNHEY, CDR2 SVGEGT. The CDR3 consists of 12 residues.

This clone was counted only a few times. In DNA form, the CDR3 reads TGTGCCAGCAGTTACACAGGGGGACTAGCGGGGTCACAGTACTTC. Its protein product is CASSYTGGLAGSQYF. V usage is TRBV6-5 and J usage is TRBJ2-5, with TRBD2 matching over 13 bases. CDR3 length: 15 amino acids. The germline CDR1 and CDR2 sequences are MNHEY and SVGAGI. The junction had 8 bases not matched to a gene; V was cut back by 2 bases and J by 11 bases.

The rearrangement joins TRBV20-1 to TRBJ2-7; TRBD1 aligns across 9 bases. V lost 6 bases and J lost 10; bases outside the gene matches: 7. The CDR3 is 11 amino acids. Germline V gene lookup returns CDR1 DFQATT and CDR2 SNEGSKA (reference sequence). The CDR3 loop is CSAKGQGSQYF. The CDR3 DNA is TGCAGTGCAAAGGGACAGGGAAGCCAGTACTTC.

Only a few counts were recorded for this clone. The V and J genes are TRBV2 and TRBJ2-1, with 8 bases fitting TRBD2. Trimming took 7 bases from V and 8 from J; bases not matched to a gene: 7. CDR3 length equals 13 residues. Per germline, CDR1 SNHLY and CDR2 FYNNEI. This CDR3 is CASNEREWDEQFF. The CDR3 coding sequence is TGTGCCAGCAACGAGCGGGAGTGGGATGAGCAGTTCTTC.

The V and J genes are TRBV14 and TRBJ2-5; D is unclear. This CDR3 is built from 12 residues. The germline CDR1 and CDR2 sequences are SGHDN and FVKESK. The V end was cut by 3 bases, the J end by 5 bases, with 7 bases between. In DNA, the CDR3 is TGTGCCAGCAGCCATAACAGCGAGACCCAGTACTTC. Its translation: CASSHNSETQYF.

The genes are TRBV6-1 and TRBJ2-5; D might be TRBD1 (6 bases). Germline loops: CDR1 MNHNS, CDR2 SASEGT. V was pared by 3 bases and J by 1 base, with 12 bases between. CDR3 length equals 15 residues. CDR3 amino acids: CASSDSDRTQETQYF. The CDR3 nucleotides read TGTGCCAGCAGTGATTCAGACAGGACCCAAGAGACCCAGTACTTC.

The chain links TRBV4-1 to TRBJ2-1; TRBD2 matches 7 bases. The CDR3 length is 17 residues. With 3 bases clipped from V and 6 bases from J, the junction kept 14 bases outside the gene matches. The germline gives CDR1 MGHRA, CDR2 YSYEKL. In DNA form, the CDR3 reads TGCGCCAGCAGCCATTCCCTGGCCGGGAGGTTCCGCAATGAGCAGTTCTTC. Protein product: CASSHSLAGRFRNEQFF.

V and J are TRBV27 and TRBJ2-1; 9 bases align to TRBD2. The germline V gene encodes CDR1 MNHEY and CDR2 SMNVEV (reference sequence). The CDR3 has 18 residues. With 5 bases clipped from V and 3 bases from J, the junction kept 14 bases outside the gene matches. The CDR3 here is CASSPKGAGGGIYNEQFF. CDR3 bases: TGTGCCAGCAGTCCAAAGGGCGCGGGAGGGGGTATCTACAATGAGCAGTTCTTC.

The chain employs TRBV11-1 and TRBJ2-2; 10 positions match TRBD1. CDR3 length equals 15 residues. Losses at the gene ends were 3 bases for V and 7 bases for J; bases not matched to a gene: 5. CDR1 is SGHAT, CDR2 FQDESV, per germline (reference sequence). CDR3 sequence: CASSFGTGDIGELFF. CDR3 nucleotide sequence: TGTGCCAGCAGCTTCGGGACAGGGGATATCGGGGAGCTGTTTTTT.

V and J are TRBV6-1 and TRBJ1-2, with D possibly TRBD1 on 6 matching bases. V lost 3 bases and J lost 4, with 12 bases in between. The germline gives CDR1 MNHNS, CDR2 SASEGT. The length of the CDR3 is 14 residues. The CDR3 DNA reads TGTGCCAGCAGTGAGGGGGCTGCTAGCTATGGCTACACCTTC. As protein: CASSEGAASYGYTF.

J is TRBJ2-7 and V is TRBV18, with 7 bases that match TRBD1. This CDR3 is 13 amino acids long. The V gene end was trimmed by 4 bases and the J gene end by 6 bases; junction bases not matched to a gene: 6. Per germline, CDR1 KGHSH and CDR2 LQKENI. The CDR3 loop is CASSRDREAEQYF. In nucleotides, the CDR3 is TGTGCCAGCTCACGGGACAGAGAGGCCGAGCAGTACTTC.

The rearrangement links TRBV6-5 to TRBJ1-6; D is undetermined. The CDR3 is made up of 16 amino acids. Trimming stripped 1 base from V and 8 bases from J, with 15 bases between. CDR1 is MNHEY and CDR2 is SVGAGI in the germline V gene. CDR3 protein: CASSYFGVRVHSPLHF. DNA for the CDR3: TGTGCCAGCAGTTACTTCGGGGTGAGGGTGCATTCACCCCTCCACTTT.